These 10 T cell receptor beta chains were all obtained from the same sample, sequenced in a study of blood T cells in healthy people across ages. A second PCR, run for roughly 7 to 12 cycles, used a sample-barcoded 5' primer plus a J-beta primer mix. TCRdb analysed the 5' RACE reads with MiXCR anew, one entry per CDR3 protein. The data hold about 1.8 million distinct CDR3 sequences, with around half observed a single time. The sample comprised blood. Every receptor here comes from a woman aged 40 to 55 in good health.

The genes are TRBV6-5 and TRBJ2-7; D unclear. Per germline, CDR1 MNHEY and CDR2 SVGAGI. The CDR3 is made up of 14 amino acids. Between the trimmed V and J ends, which lost 5 bases and 4 bases, there was a span of 15 bases. The CDR3 region has the DNA TGTGCCAGCAGTGCCGTCCTATCCCCATACGAGCAGTACTTC. Translation: CASSAVLSPYEQYF.

This clonotype was detected a few times. The chain combines TRBV4-1 with TRBJ1-5; 9 bases match TRBD1. Germline-derived CDR1 and CDR2 are MGHRA and YSYEKL. The CDR3 covers 16 residues. The J segment lost 5 bases and the V segment lost 0 bases, leaving 5 bases of the junction unmatched. CDR3 nucleotide sequence: TGCGCCAGCAGCCAAGATGGGACAGGGCTTTATCAGCCCCAGCATTTT. Translating it yields CASSQDGTGLYQPQHF.

The table lists this clonotype with a count of one. V and J are TRBV4-2 and TRBJ1-5; tentatively, D is TRBD1 (5 bases). This CDR3 is built from 17 residues. The V and J ends lost 2 bases and 0 bases respectively, with 14 bases between them. Germline CDR1 is LGHNA and CDR2 is YNFKEQ. This chain's CDR3 is CASSQYQGEISNQPQHF. CDR3 DNA sequence: TGTGCCAGCAGCCAATATCAGGGAGAGATTAGCAATCAGCCCCAGCATTTT.

This clonotype was observed a handful of times. V gene TRBV27 combines with J gene TRBJ2-5; 7 nucleotides line up with TRBD1. The DNA end lines up better with TRBJ2-7; the J call may be wrong. Germline assignment: CDR1 MNHEY and CDR2 SMNVEV (reference sequence). The CDR3 has 16 residues. CDR3 in amino acids: CASSLSQGVIAYEQYF. As DNA, the CDR3 is TGTGCCAGCAGTTTATCGCAGGGGGTTATTGCCTACGAGCAGTACTTC.

The chain links TRBV20-1 to TRBJ2-1; TRBD1 aligns across 8 bases. Looked up from germline, CDR1 is DFQATT and CDR2 is SNEGSKA (reference sequence). V was clipped by 0 bases and J by 4 bases; unmatched bases: 5. The CDR3 sequence is 15 residues long. As DNA, the CDR3 is TGCAGTGCTAGAGATCGGGACAGGCAATACAATGAGCAGTTCTTC. It yields the protein CSARDRDRQYNEQFF.

The genes are TRBV9 and TRBJ1-2; D uncertain. V was pared by 0 bases and J by 13 bases, with 7 bases between. This CDR3 region has 10 residues. CDR1 and CDR2 from the germline V gene are SGDLS and YYNGEE. CDR3 sequence: CASSVGGTTF. The DNA for the CDR3 is TGTGCCAGCAGCGTAGGGGGTACCACCTTC.

This clonotype was seen once. This rearrangement joins TRBV7-2 to TRBJ1-4; 9 positions match TRBD1. After removal of 5 bases from V and 8 bases from J, the junction contained 9 bases not matched to a gene. Germline V lookup: CDR1 SGHTA, CDR2 FQGNSA. The CDR3 runs to 15 residues. The CDR3 region has the DNA TGTGCCAGCAGCCCCCTTCCCGGGACAGGGGAAAAACTGTTTTTT. It specifies CASSPLPGTGEKLFF.

V gene TRBV11-1 combines with J gene TRBJ2-7; D unresolved. Trimming shortened V by 2 bases and J by 3 bases, and 17 bases separated the two germline ends. The germline V gene encodes CDR1 SGHAT and CDR2 FQDESV (reference sequence). The CDR3 has 16 amino acids. CDR3 region: CASSLTPDESYYEQYF. The CDR3, as DNA: TGTGCCAGCAGCTTAACGCCCGACGAATCCTACTACGAGCAGTACTTC.

The chain is built from TRBV2 and TRBJ2-7; the match to TRBD2 covers 12 bases. The CDR3 extends over 15 amino acids. Germline loops: CDR1 SNHLY, CDR2 FYNNEI. V shed 5 bases, J shed 5 bases, and the junction held 7 bases outside the gene matches. CDR3: CASSRTSGRKNEQYF. The CDR3 coding sequence is TGTGCCAGCAGTCGAACTAGCGGGAGGAAAAACGAGCAGTACTTC.

J is TRBJ2-3 and V is TRBV7-3; TRBD2 agrees at 8 bases. The V segment lost 0 bases and the J segment 3 bases; nucleotides outside the gene matches: 8. The CDR3 consists of 17 residues. In germline, CDR1 is SGHTA, CDR2 FQGTGA. CDR3 coding DNA: TGTGCCAGCAGCTTAACGGGGAGCGGGGGTCTTACAGATACGCAGTATTTT. Translating it yields CASSLTGSGGLTDTQYF.